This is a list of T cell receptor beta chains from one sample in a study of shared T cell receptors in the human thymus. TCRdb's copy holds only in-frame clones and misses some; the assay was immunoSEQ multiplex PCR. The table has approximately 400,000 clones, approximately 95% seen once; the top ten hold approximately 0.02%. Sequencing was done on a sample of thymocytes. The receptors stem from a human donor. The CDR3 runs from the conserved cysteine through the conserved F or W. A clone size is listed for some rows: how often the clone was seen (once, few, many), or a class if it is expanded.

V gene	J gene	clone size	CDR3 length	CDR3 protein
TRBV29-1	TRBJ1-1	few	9	CSVGLEAFF
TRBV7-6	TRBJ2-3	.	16	CASSPRAPQSTDTQYF
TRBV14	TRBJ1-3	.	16	CASSLRTGHSGNTIYF
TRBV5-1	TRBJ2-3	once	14	CASLGSGSTDTQYF
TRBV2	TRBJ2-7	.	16	CASTRRVGVGENEQYF
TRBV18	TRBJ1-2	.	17	CASSRQATMLIPDGYTF
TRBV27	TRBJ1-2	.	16	CASKDRGEGGDYGYTF
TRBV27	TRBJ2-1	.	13	CASSLIGGNEQFF
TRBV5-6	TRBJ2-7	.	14	CASSLWWGYDEQYF
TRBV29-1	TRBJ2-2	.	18	CSVSWEGPGKENTGELFF
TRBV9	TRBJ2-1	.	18	CASSPPSPLIAGDNEQFF
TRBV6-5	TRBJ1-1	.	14	CASSSVQWGTEAFF
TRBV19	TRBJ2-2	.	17	CASSIRVRGPNTGELFF
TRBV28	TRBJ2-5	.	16	CASRNRGPSPQETQYF
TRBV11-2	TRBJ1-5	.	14	CASSPGQVNQPQHF
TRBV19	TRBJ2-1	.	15	CASTPRDSSYNEQFF
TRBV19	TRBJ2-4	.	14	CASNLRGPVNIQYF
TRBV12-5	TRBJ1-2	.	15	CASGLAPPGQEDYTF
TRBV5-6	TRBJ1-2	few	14	CASSFTGETYGYTF
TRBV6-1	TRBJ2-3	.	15	CASTSGSGMVDTQYF
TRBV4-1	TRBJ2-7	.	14	CASSPGGELYEQYF
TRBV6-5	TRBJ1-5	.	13	CASSRRSNQPQHF
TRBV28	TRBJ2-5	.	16	CASSFRKDTDQETQYF
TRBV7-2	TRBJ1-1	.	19	CASSLVYRNRPAVNTEAFF
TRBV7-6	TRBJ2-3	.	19	CASSLEPMGTSGRTDTQYF
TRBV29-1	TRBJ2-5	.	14	CSAHCEAGGETQYF
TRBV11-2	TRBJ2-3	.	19	CASSSSGLAGGPGTDTQYF
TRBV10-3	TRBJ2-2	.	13	CAISDRLTGELFF
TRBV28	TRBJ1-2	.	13	CAHFQRGRPGYTF
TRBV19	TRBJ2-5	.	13	CASARGQQETQYF
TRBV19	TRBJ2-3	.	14	CASSIGRSTDTQYF
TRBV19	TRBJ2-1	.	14	CASSIFDRYNEQFF
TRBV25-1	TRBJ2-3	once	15	CASSRVAGNTDTQYF
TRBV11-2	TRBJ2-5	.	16	CASSLAAGDRRETQYF
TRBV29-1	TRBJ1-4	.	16	CSVEDSGLTGREKLFF
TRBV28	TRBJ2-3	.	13	CASRYEHPDTQYF
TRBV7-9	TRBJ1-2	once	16	CASSLSRDTAKGGYTF
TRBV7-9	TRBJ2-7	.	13	CASSVAISYEQYF
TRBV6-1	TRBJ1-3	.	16	CASSEFHRGSGNTIYF
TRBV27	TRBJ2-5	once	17	CASSSTRPGLAKETQYF
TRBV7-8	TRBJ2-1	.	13	CASSSRGANEQFF
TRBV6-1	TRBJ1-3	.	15	CASSESVTRGNTIYF
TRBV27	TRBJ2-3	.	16	CASSLECCFSTDTQYF
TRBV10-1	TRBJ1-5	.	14	CASSEDTGDQPQHF
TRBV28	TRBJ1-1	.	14	CASSLRRQIYEAFF
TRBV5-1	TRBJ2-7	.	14	CASSLKRVSYEQYF
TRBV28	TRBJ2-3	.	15	CASSCAGTSTDTQYF
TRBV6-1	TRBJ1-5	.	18	CASSEGVGDRGPPQPQHF
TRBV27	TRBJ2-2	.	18	CASSCFGDISTNTGELFF
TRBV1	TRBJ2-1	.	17	CTSSQDEGLAGLCKQFF
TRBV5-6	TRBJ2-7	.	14	CASSFGQTTYEQYF
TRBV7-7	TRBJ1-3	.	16	CASSLGTPFSGNTIYF
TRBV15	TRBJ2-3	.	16	CATSRDGDRAADTQYF
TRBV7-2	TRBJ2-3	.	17	CASSPQGDSSSTDTQYF
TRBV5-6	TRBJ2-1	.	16	CASSLVYNQDRNEQFF
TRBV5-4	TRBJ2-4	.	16	CASTAGGGESKNIQYF
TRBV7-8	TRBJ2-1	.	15	CASSKPGLAGDEQFF
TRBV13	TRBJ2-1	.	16	CASSPPQRERDNEQFF
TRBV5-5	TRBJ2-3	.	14	CASNPPASTDTQYF